One sample yielded the 3 T cell receptor beta chains listed below, sequenced in a study of blood T cell repertoires in COVID-19. TCRdb's copy holds only in-frame clones and misses some; the assay was immunoSEQ multiplex PCR. The data hold some 350,000 clones, with approximately 89% observed a single time. The sequenced sample consisted of PBMCs or T cells enriched from blood (not recorded which). Receptors originate from a man aged 25-40 years who had recovered from COVID-19.

The rearrangement uses TRBV6-5 and TRBJ1-2, with a possible D match to TRBD1 (6 bases). V was cut by 2 bases and J by 1 base, with 11 bases left in between. The CDR3 spans 15 residues. CDR1 and CDR2 (germline): MNHEY, SVGAGI. CDR3 sequence: CASSYAGAGNYGYTF. In nucleotides, the CDR3 is TGTGCCAGCAGTTACGCGGGGGCGGGTAACTATGGCTACACCTTC.

The chain joins TRBV5-4 to TRBJ2-2; D is unresolved. The ends were cut back, 3 bases at V and 1 base at J, with 10 bases in the middle. The CDR3 is made up of 15 amino acids. Per germline, CDR1 SGHNT and CDR2 YYREEE (reference sequence). Written as DNA, the CDR3 is TGTGCCAGCAGCTCGGGTCCTAAGAACACCGGGGAGCTGTTTTTT. Its protein product is CASSSGPKNTGELFF.

For this clone: The sample carries other DNA sequences with the same CDR3. The chain has TRBV19 and TRBJ2-7; the D gene is possibly TRBD1 (6 bases). Germline lookup yields CDR1 LNHDA and CDR2 SQIVND (reference sequence). The CDR3 covers 14 residues. The V gene lost 1 base and the J gene lost 1 base, with 8 bases spanning the gap. The CDR3 sequence: CASSIGGGSYEQYF. In DNA form, the CDR3 reads TGTGCCAGTAGTATAGGAGGGGGTTCCTACGAGCAGTACTTC.